This T cell receptor (beta chain) was recovered during a study of blood T cell repertoires in COVID-19. Across the study: Samples came from the United States, Italy and Spain, spanning acute and convalescent COVID-19.

Membership in each cohort depended on participant-reported clinical history. The CDR3 totals 14 residues. V lost 2 bases and J 7 bases, leaving 9 bases between the germline ends. Germline-derived CDR1 and CDR2 are MNHEY and SVGAGI. Only in-frame clones appear in the TCRdb table, and some are missing; sequencing was by immunoSEQ multiplex PCR. The table lists 360,000 or so clones, 85% to 90% of them singletons. This sequence was found in a young woman who had recovered from COVID-19. The chain links TRBV6-5 to TRBJ1-6; weak D call: TRBD1 (6 bases). The sequenced material came from PBMCs or T cells enriched from blood (not recorded which). Here the CDR3 reads CASSYGGPNSPLHF. CDR3 nucleotide sequence: TGTGCCAGCAGTTACGGGGGCCCAAATTCACCCCTCCACTTT.